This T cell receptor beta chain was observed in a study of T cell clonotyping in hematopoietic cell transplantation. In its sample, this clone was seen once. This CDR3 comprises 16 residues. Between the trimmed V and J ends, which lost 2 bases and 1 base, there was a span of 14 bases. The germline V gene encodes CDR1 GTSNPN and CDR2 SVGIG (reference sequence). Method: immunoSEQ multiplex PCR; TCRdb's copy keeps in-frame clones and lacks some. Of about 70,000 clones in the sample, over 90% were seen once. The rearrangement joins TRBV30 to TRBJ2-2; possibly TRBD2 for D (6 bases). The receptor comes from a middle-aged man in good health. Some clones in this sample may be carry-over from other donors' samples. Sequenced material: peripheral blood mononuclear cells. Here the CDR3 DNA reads TGTGCCTGGAGTTCCCCCGGGGGAGAGAACACCGGGGAGCTGTTTTTT. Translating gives CAWSSPGGENTGELFF.